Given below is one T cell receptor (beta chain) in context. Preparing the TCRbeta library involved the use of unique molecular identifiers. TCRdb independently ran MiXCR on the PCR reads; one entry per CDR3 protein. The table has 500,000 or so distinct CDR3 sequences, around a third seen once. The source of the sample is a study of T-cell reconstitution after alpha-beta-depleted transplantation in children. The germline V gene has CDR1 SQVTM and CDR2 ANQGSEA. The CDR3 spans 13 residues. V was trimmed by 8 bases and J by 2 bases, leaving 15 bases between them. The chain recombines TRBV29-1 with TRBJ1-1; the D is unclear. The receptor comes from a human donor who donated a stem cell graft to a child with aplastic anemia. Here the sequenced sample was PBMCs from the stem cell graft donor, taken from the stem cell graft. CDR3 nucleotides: TGCAGCACTCCACGGACGGGAAACACTGAAGCTTTCTTT. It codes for CSTPRTGNTEAFF. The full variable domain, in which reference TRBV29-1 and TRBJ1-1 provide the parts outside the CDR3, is SAVISQKPSRDICQRGTSLTIQCQVDSQVTMMFWYRQQPGQSLTLIATANQGSEATYESGFVIDKFPISRPNLTFSTLTVSNMSPEDSSIYLCSTPRTGNTEAFFGQGTRLTVV.